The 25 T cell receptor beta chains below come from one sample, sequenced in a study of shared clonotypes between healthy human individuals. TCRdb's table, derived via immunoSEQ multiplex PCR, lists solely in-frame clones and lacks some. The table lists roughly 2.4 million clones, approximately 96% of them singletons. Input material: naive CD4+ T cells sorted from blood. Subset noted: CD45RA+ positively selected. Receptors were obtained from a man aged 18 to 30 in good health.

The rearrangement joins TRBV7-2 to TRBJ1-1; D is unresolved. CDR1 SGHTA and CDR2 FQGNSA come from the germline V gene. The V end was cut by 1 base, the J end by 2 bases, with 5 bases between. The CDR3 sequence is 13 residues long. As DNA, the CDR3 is TGTGCCAGCAGCTTAGGCCACAACACTGAAGCTTTCTTT. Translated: CASSLGHNTEAFF.

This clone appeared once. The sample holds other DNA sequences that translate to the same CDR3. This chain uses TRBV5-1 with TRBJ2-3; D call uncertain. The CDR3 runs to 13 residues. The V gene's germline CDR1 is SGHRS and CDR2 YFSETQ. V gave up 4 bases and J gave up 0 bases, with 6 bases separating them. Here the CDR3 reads CASSNPSTDTQYF. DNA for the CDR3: TGCGCCAGCAGCAACCCAAGCACAGATACGCAGTATTTT. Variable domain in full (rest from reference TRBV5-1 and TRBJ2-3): KAGVTQTPRYLIKTRGQQVTLSCSPISGHRSVSWYQQTPGQGLQFLFEYFSETQRNKGNFPGRFSGRQFSNSRSEMNVSTLELGDSALYLCASSNPSTDTQYFGPGTRLTVL.

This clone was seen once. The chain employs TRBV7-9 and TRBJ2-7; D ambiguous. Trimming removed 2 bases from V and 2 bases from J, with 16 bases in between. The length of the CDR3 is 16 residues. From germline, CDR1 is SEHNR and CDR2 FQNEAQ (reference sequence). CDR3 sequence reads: CASSLNVASVPYEQYF. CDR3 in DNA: TGTGCCAGCAGCTTAAACGTTGCGTCTGTGCCCTACGAGCAGTACTTC.

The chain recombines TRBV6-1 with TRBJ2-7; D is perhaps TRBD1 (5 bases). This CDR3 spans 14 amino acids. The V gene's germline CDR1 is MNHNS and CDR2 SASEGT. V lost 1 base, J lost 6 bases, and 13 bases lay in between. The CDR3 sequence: CASSEVVRVGEQYF. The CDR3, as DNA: TGTGCCAGCAGTGAAGTAGTCAGGGTGGGCGAGCAGTACTTC.

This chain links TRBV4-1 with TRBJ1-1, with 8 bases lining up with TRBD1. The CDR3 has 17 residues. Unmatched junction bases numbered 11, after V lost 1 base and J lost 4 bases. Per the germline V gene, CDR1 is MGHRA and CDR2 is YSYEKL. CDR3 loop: CASSQGLFRGQSTEAFF. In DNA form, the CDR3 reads TGCGCCAGCAGCCAAGGACTATTCAGGGGGCAGTCCACTGAAGCTTTCTTT.

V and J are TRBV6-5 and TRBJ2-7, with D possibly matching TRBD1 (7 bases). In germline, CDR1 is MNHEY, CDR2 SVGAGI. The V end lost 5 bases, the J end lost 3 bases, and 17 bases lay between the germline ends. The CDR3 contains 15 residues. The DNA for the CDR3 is TGTGCCAGCAGTCCTCAGGGGGGAGGCTACTACGAGCAGTACTTC. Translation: CASSPQGGGYYEQYF.

CDR3 nucleotide sequence: TGTGCCAGCAGTGAAGGGGGCGGGAGCCCCTACGAGCAGTACTTC. This encodes CASSEGGGSPYEQYF. The chain combines TRBV6-1 with TRBJ2-7; 7 bases match TRBD2. The trim removed 1 base at V and 2 bases at J, leaving 5 bases unmatched. CDR1 is MNHNS, CDR2 SASEGT, per germline. The CDR3 has 15 amino acids.

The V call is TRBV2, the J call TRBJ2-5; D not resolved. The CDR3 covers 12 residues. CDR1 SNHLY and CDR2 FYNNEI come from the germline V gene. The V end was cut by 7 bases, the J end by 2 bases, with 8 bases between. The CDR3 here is CASMRLQETQYF. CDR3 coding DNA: TGTGCCAGCATGCGTTTACAAGAGACCCAGTACTTC.

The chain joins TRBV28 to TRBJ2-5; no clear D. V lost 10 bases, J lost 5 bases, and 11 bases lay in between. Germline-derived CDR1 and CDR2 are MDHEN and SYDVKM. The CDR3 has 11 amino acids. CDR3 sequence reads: CATSAPETQYF. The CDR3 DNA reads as TGTGCCACAAGCGCCCCGGAGACCCAGTACTTC.

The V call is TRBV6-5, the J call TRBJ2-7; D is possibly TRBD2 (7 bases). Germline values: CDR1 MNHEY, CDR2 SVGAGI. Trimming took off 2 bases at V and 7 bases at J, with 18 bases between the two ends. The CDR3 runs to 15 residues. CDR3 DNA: TGTGCCAGCAGTTACCTCGTCCAAAAGGGGGGGGAGCAGTACTTC. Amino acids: CASSYLVQKGGEQYF.

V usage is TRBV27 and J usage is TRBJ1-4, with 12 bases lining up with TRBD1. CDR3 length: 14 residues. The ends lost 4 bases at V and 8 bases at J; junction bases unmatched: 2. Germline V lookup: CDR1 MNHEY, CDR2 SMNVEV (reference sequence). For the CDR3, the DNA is TGTGCCAGCAGTTGGGACAGGGGGCAGGAAAAACTGTTTTTT. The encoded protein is CASSWDRGQEKLFF.

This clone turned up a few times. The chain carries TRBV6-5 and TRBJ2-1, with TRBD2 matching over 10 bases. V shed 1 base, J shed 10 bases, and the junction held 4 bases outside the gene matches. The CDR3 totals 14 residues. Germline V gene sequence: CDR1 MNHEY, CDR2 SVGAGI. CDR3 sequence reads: CASSYYLAGDEQFF. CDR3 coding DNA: TGTGCCAGCAGTTACTACCTAGCGGGAGACGAGCAGTTCTTC.

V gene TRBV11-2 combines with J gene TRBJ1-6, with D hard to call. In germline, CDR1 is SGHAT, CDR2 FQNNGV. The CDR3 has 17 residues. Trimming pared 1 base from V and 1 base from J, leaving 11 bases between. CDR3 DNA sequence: TGTGCCAGCAGCTTAGGTTTGGGAAGGTCCTATAATTCACCCCTCCACTTT. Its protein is CASSLGLGRSYNSPLHF.

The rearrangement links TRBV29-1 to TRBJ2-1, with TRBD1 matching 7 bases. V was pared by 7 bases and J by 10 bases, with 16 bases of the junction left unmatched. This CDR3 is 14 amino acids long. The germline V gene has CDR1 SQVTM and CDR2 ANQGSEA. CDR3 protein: CSGTGTVSFGEQFF. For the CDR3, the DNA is TGCAGCGGGACCGGGACAGTCAGTTTTGGCGAGCAGTTCTTC.

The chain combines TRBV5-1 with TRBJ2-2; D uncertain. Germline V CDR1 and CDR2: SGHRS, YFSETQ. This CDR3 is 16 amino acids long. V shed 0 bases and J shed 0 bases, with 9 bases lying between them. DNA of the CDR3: TGCGCCAGCAGCTTGGCCTGGTCGACGAACACCGGGGAGCTGTTTTTT. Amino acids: CASSLAWSTNTGELFF.

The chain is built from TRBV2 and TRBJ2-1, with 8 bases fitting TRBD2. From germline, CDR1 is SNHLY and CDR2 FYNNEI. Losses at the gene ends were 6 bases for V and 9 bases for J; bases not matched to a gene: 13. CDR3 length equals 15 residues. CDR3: CASRRGAGVGFEQFF. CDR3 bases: TGTGCCAGCAGAAGGGGAGCGGGAGTTGGGTTTGAGCAGTTCTTC. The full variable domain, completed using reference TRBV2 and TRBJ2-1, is EPEVTQTPSHQVTQMGQEVILRCVPISNHLYFYWYRQILGQKVEFLVSFYNNEISEKSEIFDDQFSVERPDGSNFTLKIRSTKLEDSAMYFCASRRGAGVGFEQFFGPGTRLTVL.

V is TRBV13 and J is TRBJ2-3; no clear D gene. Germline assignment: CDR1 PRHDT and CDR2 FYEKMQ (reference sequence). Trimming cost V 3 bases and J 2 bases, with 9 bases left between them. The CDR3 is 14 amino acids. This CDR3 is CASSFRHSTDTQYF. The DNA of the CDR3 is TGTGCCAGCAGCTTCAGACATTCCACAGATACGCAGTATTTT.

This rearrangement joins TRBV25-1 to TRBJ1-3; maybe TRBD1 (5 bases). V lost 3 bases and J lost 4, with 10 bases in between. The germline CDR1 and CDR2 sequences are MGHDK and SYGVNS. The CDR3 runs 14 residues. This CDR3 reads CASSDGASGNTIYF. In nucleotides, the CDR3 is TGTGCCAGCAGTGATGGGGCATCAGGAAACACCATATATTTT. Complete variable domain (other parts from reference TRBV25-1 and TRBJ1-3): EADIYQTPRYLVIGTGKKITLECSQTMGHDKMYWYQQDPGMELHLIHYSYGVNSTEKGDLSSESTVSRIRTEHFPLTLESARPSHTSQYLCASSDGASGNTIYFGEGSWLTVV.

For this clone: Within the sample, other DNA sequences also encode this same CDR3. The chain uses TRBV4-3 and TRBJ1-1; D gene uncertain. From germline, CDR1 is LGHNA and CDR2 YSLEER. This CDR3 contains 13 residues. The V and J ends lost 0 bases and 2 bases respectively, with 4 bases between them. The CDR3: CASSQEANTEAFF. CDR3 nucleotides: TGCGCCAGCAGCCAAGAGGCAAACACTGAAGCTTTCTTT.

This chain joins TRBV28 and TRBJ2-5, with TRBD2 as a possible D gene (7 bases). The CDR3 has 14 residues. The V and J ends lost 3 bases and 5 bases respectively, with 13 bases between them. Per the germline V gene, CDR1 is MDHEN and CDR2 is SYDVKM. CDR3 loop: CASSLRGPWETQYF. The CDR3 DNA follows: TGTGCCAGCAGTTTGCGGGGGCCGTGGGAGACCCAGTACTTC.

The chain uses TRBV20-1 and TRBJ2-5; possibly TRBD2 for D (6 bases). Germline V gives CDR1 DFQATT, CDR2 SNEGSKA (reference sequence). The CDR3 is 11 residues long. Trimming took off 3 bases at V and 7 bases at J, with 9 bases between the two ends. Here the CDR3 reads CSASSSATQYF. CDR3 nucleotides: TGCAGTGCTAGTTCTAGCGCGACCCAGTACTTC.

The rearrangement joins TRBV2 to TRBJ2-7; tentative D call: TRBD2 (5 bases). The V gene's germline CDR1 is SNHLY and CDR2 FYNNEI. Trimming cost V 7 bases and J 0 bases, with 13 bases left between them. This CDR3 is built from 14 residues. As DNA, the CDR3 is TGTGCCAGCACAGAGGGAACTAGCTCCTACGAGCAGTACTTC. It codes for CASTEGTSSYEQYF.

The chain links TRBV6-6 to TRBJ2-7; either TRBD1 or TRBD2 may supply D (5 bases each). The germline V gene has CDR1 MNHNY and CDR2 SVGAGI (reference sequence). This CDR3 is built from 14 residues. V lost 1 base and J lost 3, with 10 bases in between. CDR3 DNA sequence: TGTGCCAGCAGTTACTTAACAGGAGGCTACGAGCAGTACTTC. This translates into CASSYLTGGYEQYF.

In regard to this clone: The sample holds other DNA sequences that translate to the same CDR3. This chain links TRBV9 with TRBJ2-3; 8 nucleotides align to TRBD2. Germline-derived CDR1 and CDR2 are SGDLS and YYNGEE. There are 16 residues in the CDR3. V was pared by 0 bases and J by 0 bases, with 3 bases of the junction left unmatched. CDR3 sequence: CASSVGTSGSTDTQYF. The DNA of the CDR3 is TGTGCCAGCAGCGTAGGTACTAGCGGTAGCACAGATACGCAGTATTTT.

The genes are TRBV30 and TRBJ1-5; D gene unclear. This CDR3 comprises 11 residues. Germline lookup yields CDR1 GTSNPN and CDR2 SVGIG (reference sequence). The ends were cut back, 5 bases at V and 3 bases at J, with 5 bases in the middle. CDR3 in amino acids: CAWGDNQPQHF. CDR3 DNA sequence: TGTGCCTGGGGTGACAATCAGCCCCAGCATTTT.